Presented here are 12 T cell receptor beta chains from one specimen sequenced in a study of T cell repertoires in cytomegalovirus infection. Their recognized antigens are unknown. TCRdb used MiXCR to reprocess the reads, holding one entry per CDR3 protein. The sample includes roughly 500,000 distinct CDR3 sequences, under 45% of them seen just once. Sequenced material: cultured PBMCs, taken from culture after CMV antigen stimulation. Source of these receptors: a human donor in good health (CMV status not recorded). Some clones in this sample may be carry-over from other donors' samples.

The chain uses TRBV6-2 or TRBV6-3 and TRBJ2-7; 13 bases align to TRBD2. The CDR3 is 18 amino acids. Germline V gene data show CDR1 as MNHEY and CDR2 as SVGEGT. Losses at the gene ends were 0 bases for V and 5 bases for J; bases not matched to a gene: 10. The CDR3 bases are TGTGCCAGCAGTTACTCGAGGCGACTAGCGGGGGGAGGAGACGAGCAGTACTTC. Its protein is CASSYSRRLAGGGDEQYF.

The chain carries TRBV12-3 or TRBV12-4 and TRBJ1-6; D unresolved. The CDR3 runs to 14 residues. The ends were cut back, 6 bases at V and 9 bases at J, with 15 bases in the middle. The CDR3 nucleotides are TGTGCCAGCAGCCTCGTGGAGAACGGTTCACCCCTCCACTTT. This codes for CASSLVENGSPLHF.

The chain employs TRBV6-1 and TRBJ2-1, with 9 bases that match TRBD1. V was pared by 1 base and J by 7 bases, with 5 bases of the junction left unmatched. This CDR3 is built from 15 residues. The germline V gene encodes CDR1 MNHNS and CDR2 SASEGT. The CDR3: CASSEEVQGANEQFF. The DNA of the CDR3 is TGTGCCAGCAGTGAAGAGGTACAGGGGGCGAATGAGCAGTTCTTC.

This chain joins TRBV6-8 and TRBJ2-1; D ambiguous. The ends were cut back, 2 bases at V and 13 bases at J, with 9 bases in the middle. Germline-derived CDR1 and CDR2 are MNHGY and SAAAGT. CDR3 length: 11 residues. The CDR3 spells CASSYQTRQFF. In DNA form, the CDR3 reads TGTGCCAGCAGTTACCAGACTCGTCAGTTCTTC.

For the CDR3, the DNA is TGTGCTAGTGGTTTAGAAACTAGGGGTGAGCAGTTCTTC. It yields the protein CASGLETRGEQFF. This sequence joins TRBV12-5 and TRBJ2-1, with D tentatively TRBD1 or TRBD2 (5 bases each). The CDR3 runs to 13 residues. Trimming took off 3 bases at V and 9 bases at J, with 12 bases between the two ends. Germline loops: CDR1 LGHNT, CDR2 FRNRAP.

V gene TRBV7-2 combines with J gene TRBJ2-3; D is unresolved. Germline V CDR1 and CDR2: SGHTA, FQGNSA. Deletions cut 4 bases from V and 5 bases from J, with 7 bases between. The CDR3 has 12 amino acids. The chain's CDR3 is CASSYARDTQYF. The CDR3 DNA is TGTGCCAGCAGCTATGCCAGAGATACGCAGTATTTT.

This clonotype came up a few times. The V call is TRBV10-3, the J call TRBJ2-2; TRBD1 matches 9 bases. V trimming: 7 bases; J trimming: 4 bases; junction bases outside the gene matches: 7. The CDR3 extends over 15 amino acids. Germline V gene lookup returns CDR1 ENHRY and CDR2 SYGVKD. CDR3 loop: CAITLGQGSTGELFF. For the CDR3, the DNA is TGTGCCATCACCCTAGGACAGGGGAGCACCGGGGAGCTGTTTTTT.

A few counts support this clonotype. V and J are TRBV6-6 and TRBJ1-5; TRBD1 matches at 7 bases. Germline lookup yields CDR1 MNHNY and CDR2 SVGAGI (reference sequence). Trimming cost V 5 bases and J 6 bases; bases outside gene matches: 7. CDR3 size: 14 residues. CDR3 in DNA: TGTGCCAGCAGTCCTCAGGGGGGGAGTCAGCCCCAGCATTTT. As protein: CASSPQGGSQPQHF.

The CDR3 spells CASSSWTSRDTQYF. CDR3 coding DNA: TGTGCCAGCAGCTCCTGGACTAGCCGGGATACCCAGTACTTC. The chain uses TRBV7-2 and TRBJ2-5, with 8 positions matching TRBD2. Germline CDR1 SGHTA, CDR2 FQGNSA. This CDR3 contains 14 residues. V was clipped by 4 bases and J by 8 bases; unmatched bases: 9.

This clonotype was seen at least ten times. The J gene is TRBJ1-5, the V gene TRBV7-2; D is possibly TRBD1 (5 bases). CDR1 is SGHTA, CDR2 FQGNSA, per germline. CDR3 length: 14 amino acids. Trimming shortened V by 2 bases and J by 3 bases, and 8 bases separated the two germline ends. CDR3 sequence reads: CASSLRGDNQPQHF. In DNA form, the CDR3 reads TGTGCCAGCAGCTTAAGGGGAGACAATCAGCCCCAGCATTTT.

Here the CDR3 reads CASSLARDGGYGYTF. In DNA, the CDR3 is TGTGCCAGCAGCTTAGCGCGGGACGGGGGCTATGGCTACACCTTC. The chain recombines TRBV11-1 with TRBJ1-2; the D gene is possibly TRBD1 (5 bases). CDR3 length: 15 amino acids. Trimming stripped 0 bases from V and 4 bases from J, with 12 bases between. The germline V gene encodes CDR1 SGHAT and CDR2 FQDESV (reference sequence).

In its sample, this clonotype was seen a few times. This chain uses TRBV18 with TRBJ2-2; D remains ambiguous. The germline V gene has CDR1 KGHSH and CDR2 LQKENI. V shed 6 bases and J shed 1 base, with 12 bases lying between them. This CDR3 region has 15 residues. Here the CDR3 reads CASSLHPKNTGELFF. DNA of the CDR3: TGTGCCAGCTCCCTCCACCCGAAGAACACCGGGGAGCTGTTTTTT.